Each of the 29 T cell receptor beta chains below was sequenced from the same sample in a study of shared clonotypes between healthy human individuals. TCRdb's table, derived via immunoSEQ multiplex PCR, lists solely in-frame clones and lacks some. This sample has fewer than 400,000 clones; 74% occur once, and the top ten carry 10%. What was sequenced was memory CD4+ T cells sorted from blood. Stated subset: CD45RA-negative fraction. The receptors shown here come from a man aged 25 to 40 in good health.

This clone was seen just once. The chain is built from TRBV6-5 and TRBJ2-1; the D gene is possibly TRBD1 (5 bases). The CDR3 runs 11 residues. In germline, CDR1 is MNHEY, CDR2 SVGAGI. V lost 5 bases and J lost 9, with 8 bases in between. This CDR3 is CASSQGAEQFF. For the CDR3, the DNA is TGTGCCAGCAGTCAGGGCGCTGAGCAGTTCTTC.

The chain recombines TRBV5-4 with TRBJ1-2; the match to TRBD1 covers 8 bases. Looked up from germline, CDR1 is SGHNT and CDR2 is YYREEE (reference sequence). The CDR3 runs to 13 residues. The J segment lost 7 bases and the V segment lost 5 bases, leaving 7 bases of the junction unmatched. For the CDR3, the DNA is TGTGCCAGCAGGTTTCAGGGGGCGCTTGGCTACACCTTC. It codes for CASRFQGALGYTF.

The CDR3 protein is CASSLYGARETQYF. In DNA form, the CDR3 reads TGTGCCAGCAGCTTGTATGGGGCGCGGGAGACCCAGTACTTC. The V gene is TRBV5-6, the J gene TRBJ2-5, with a tentative D call TRBD1 (5 bases). CDR1 and CDR2 from the germline V gene are SGHDT and YYEEEE. This CDR3 region has 14 residues. The V end lost 1 base, the J end lost 5 bases, and 12 bases lay between the germline ends.

This clone was counted a few times. The V call is TRBV18, the J call TRBJ2-4; perhaps TRBD2 as D (6 bases). Trimming shortened V by 0 bases and J by 7 bases, and 10 bases separated the two germline ends. Germline V gene sequence: CDR1 KGHSH, CDR2 LQKENI. CDR3 length equals 14 residues. CDR3 region: CASSPPDGGNIQYF. The CDR3 DNA reads TGTGCCAGCTCACCACCGGATGGGGGGAACATTCAGTACTTC. The variable domain in full, with the rest retrieved from reference TRBV18 and TRBJ2-4, is NAGVMQNPRHLVRRRGQEARLRCSPMKGHSHVYWYRQLPEEGLKFMVYLQKENIIDESGMPKERFSAEFPKEGPSILRIQQVVRGDSAAYFCASSPPDGGNIQYFGAGTRLSVL.

In this sample, this clone turned up a few times. This sequence joins TRBV7-8 and TRBJ2-5; TRBD2 is a possible D gene (5 bases). The CDR3 sequence is 16 residues long. Trimming cost V 5 bases and J 2 bases, with 18 bases left between them. Per the germline V gene, CDR1 is SGHVS and CDR2 is FQNEAQ. The CDR3 DNA sequence: TGTGCCAGCAGCATGAGGTCAGGACGGGAACAAGAGACCCAGTACTTC. It is translated as CASSMRSGREQETQYF.

The chain has TRBV19 and TRBJ2-3; D possibly corresponds to TRBD2 (5 bases). Trimming removed 1 base at V and 2 bases at J, with 7 bases between. CDR1 and CDR2 (germline): LNHDA, SQIVND (reference sequence). This CDR3 contains 14 residues. The CDR3 spells CASSIGAVTDTQYF. The CDR3 DNA is TGTGCCAGTAGTATAGGAGCGGTCACAGATACGCAGTATTTT.

This chain uses TRBV9 with TRBJ2-7; TRBD1 or TRBD2 may be the D gene (6 bases each). V was pared by 4 bases and J by 6 bases, with 20 bases between. This CDR3 has 15 amino acids. In germline, CDR1 is SGDLS, CDR2 YYNGEE. The CDR3: CASSPKTGGYSEQYF. Written as DNA, the CDR3 is TGTGCCAGCAGCCCAAAGACAGGAGGGTACAGCGAGCAGTACTTC.

The table lists this clone with a count of one. Other nucleotide sequences from this sample produce the same CDR3. V and J are TRBV5-1 and TRBJ2-7; perhaps TRBD1 as D (8 bases). The CDR3 is 15 amino acids. Germline loops: CDR1 SGHRS, CDR2 YFSETQ. V was cut by 0 bases and J by 3 bases, with 13 bases left in between. CDR3 sequence reads: CASSLVQGGNYEQYF. The CDR3, as DNA: TGCGCCAGCAGCTTGGTACAGGGGGGGAACTACGAGCAGTACTTC.

This clone was seen ten or more times. The chain carries TRBV27 and TRBJ1-1; D possibly corresponds to TRBD1 (6 bases). Germline V gene data show CDR1 as MNHEY and CDR2 as SMNVEV (reference sequence). Trimming removed 3 bases from V and 4 bases from J, with 12 bases in between. This CDR3 region has 14 residues. The CDR3 protein is CASSFGGGTTEAFF. For the CDR3, the DNA is TGTGCCAGCAGTTTTGGAGGGGGAACCACTGAAGCTTTCTTT.

The chain has TRBV5-1 and TRBJ2-3; D is unclear. Trimming left V 0 bases short and J 0 bases short, with 11 bases between. The CDR3 sequence is 16 residues long. The V gene's germline CDR1 is SGHRS and CDR2 YFSETQ. CDR3 bases: TGCGCCAGCAGCTTGGGGCAGAGTACTAGCACAGATACGCAGTATTTT. Protein product: CASSLGQSTSTDTQYF.

The rearrangement uses TRBV5-1 and TRBJ2-7; possibly TRBD2 for D (5 bases). This CDR3 region has 13 residues. Germline lookup yields CDR1 SGHRS and CDR2 YFSETQ. The V end was cut by 4 bases, the J end by 5 bases, with 13 bases between. CDR3 in amino acids: CASSPEVANEQYF. In DNA form, the CDR3 reads TGCGCCAGCAGCCCGGAGGTAGCGAACGAGCAGTACTTC.

The chain links TRBV6-5 to TRBJ2-7, with D possibly being TRBD2 (6 bases). Trimming removed 4 bases from V and 3 bases from J, with 16 bases in between. The CDR3 runs 15 residues. Per the germline V gene, CDR1 is MNHEY and CDR2 is SVGAGI. The CDR3 region has the DNA TGTGCCAGCAGTTCCGGGACCGCGGGATACTACGAGCAGTACTTC. Amino acid sequence: CASSSGTAGYYEQYF.

The chain recombines TRBV27 with TRBJ2-3; 14 bases match TRBD2. Germline loops: CDR1 MNHEY, CDR2 SMNVEV (reference sequence). V trimming: 6 bases; J trimming: 0 bases; junction bases outside the gene matches: 2. This CDR3 is 16 amino acids long. CDR3 sequence: CASRRLAGGSTDTQYF. The CDR3 DNA sequence: TGTGCCAGCAGGCGACTAGCGGGAGGGAGCACAGATACGCAGTATTTT.

The chain links TRBV28 to TRBJ1-2, with 12 bases identical to TRBD1. Trimming cost V 5 bases and J 7 bases; bases outside gene matches: 8. Germline V CDR1 and CDR2: MDHEN, SYDVKM. CDR3 length: 15 residues. CDR3 protein: CASSPGQGAIGGYTF. In DNA, the CDR3 is TGTGCCAGCAGTCCGGGACAGGGGGCAATCGGTGGCTACACCTTC.

J is TRBJ2-1 and V is TRBV2; D gene ambiguous. This CDR3 region has 10 residues. V lost 4 bases, J lost 12 bases, and 7 bases lay in between. CDR1 SNHLY and CDR2 FYNNEI come from the germline V gene. The CDR3 bases are TGTGCCAGCAGTGTGACCTGGCAGTTCTTC. It translates to CASSVTWQFF.

The chain recombines TRBV6-4 with TRBJ2-7; the D is unclear. The CDR3 is 13 residues long. Germline CDR1 reads MRHNA; CDR2 reads SNTAGT. V gave up 5 bases and J gave up 3 bases, with 11 bases separating them. CDR3 sequence (DNA): TGTGCCAGCAGTAAGGAACAGCACTACGAGCAGTACTTC. Encoded protein: CASSKEQHYEQYF.

V and J are TRBV29-1 and TRBJ2-7, with D uncertain. There are 11 residues in the CDR3. CDR1 and CDR2 from the germline V gene are SQVTM and ANQGSEA. Between the trimmed V and J ends, which lost 4 bases and 3 bases, there was a span of 7 bases. CDR3 coding DNA: TGCAGCGTTGCTAAGAGCTACGAGCAGTACTTC. Amino acids: CSVAKSYEQYF.

This clone was found a few times. The chain links TRBV5-1 to TRBJ2-3; 7 bases match TRBD1. The V gene's germline CDR1 is SGHRS and CDR2 YFSETQ. V lost 0 bases to trimming and J lost 5 bases; unmatched junction nucleotides: 6. The CDR3 spans 15 residues. For the CDR3, the DNA is TGCGCCAGCAGCTTGGAGGCAGGGGGAAAAGATACGCAGTATTTT. This translates into CASSLEAGGKDTQYF.

The V gene is TRBV10-3, the J gene TRBJ2-1, with 7 bases aligning to TRBD2. From germline, CDR1 is ENHRY and CDR2 SYGVKD. With V trimmed by 7 bases and J by 8 bases, 8 bases remained unmatched. The CDR3 runs to 13 residues. The CDR3 DNA reads as TGTGCCATCAATGGCGGGAGTAAGTATGAGCAGTTCTTC. Residues: CAINGGSKYEQFF.

V and J are TRBV7-2 and TRBJ2-7; the match to TRBD1 covers 7 bases. The CDR3 totals 14 residues. V dropped 4 bases and J dropped 6; count of bases not matched to a gene: 9. CDR1 SGHTA and CDR2 FQGNSA come from the germline V gene. The CDR3 here is CASSSSRGQGEQYF. CDR3 sequence (DNA): TGTGCCAGCAGCTCTTCGAGGGGGCAAGGCGAGCAGTACTTC.

The CDR3: CASSFRGYGGVNEQFF. CDR3 DNA: TGTGCCAGCAGTTTTAGAGGTTACGGGGGGGTCAATGAGCAGTTCTTC. The chain recombines TRBV27 with TRBJ2-1, with TRBD2 matching over 8 bases. V shed 3 bases, J shed 6 bases, and the junction held 10 bases outside the gene matches. Germline lookup yields CDR1 MNHEY and CDR2 SMNVEV (reference sequence). CDR3 length equals 16 residues.

The V call is TRBV29-1, the J call TRBJ1-2; a weak D match, TRBD1 (5 bases). The CDR3 runs to 14 residues. V dropped 0 bases and J dropped 6 bases, with 14 bases sitting between them. Germline CDR1 reads SQVTM; CDR2 reads ANQGSEA. The CDR3 DNA is TGCAGCGTTGAAGATTGGGGGGGTAGGGATGGCTACACCTTC. Its protein is CSVEDWGGRDGYTF.

In its sample, this clone was seen once. The J gene is TRBJ1-1, the V gene TRBV7-3, with 9 bases lining up with TRBD1. The CDR3 sequence is 13 residues long. Trimming at V came to 5 bases and at J to 5 bases, leaving 3 bases not matched to a gene. The germline gives CDR1 SGHTA, CDR2 FQGTGA. DNA of the CDR3: TGTGCCAGCAGCCCGACAGGGGGGACTGAAGCTTTCTTT. Protein sequence: CASSPTGGTEAFF.

The chain has TRBV7-9 and TRBJ2-5, with D maybe TRBD1 (6 bases). Germline CDR1 and CDR2: SEHNR and FQNEAQ (reference sequence). The CDR3 has 17 residues. V was clipped by 4 bases and J by 5 bases, with 23 bases between them. The CDR3 sequence: CASSCLLWGLDCETQYF. Here the CDR3 DNA reads TGTGCCAGCAGCTGCCTCTTGTGGGGGCTGGATTGTGAGACCCAGTACTTC.

The chain uses TRBV25-1 and TRBJ1-2; TRBD1 is a possible D gene (6 bases). V was pared by 2 bases and J by 8 bases, with 15 bases between. CDR1 and CDR2 (germline): MGHDK, SYGVNS. The CDR3 extends over 14 amino acids. The CDR3 sequence: CASSEGSGAKGYTF. The CDR3 DNA follows: TGTGCCAGCAGTGAAGGTTCGGGGGCGAAGGGCTACACCTTC.

Details on this clone: The sample carries other DNA sequences with the same CDR3. The chain joins TRBV11-2 to TRBJ1-3; 8 bases align to TRBD1. The V gene's germline CDR1 is SGHAT and CDR2 FQNNGV. The V segment lost 5 bases and the J segment 0 bases; nucleotides outside the gene matches: 3. The CDR3 has 15 residues. CDR3 loop: CASSLQGDSGNTIYF. The CDR3 nucleotides are TGTGCCAGCAGCCTACAGGGGGACTCTGGAAACACCATATATTTT.

The CDR3 spells CASSTSADRAIRRDTQYF. CDR3 DNA: TGTGCCAGCAGCACCTCAGCGGACAGGGCGATTAGGAGAGATACGCAGTATTTT. The chain employs TRBV21-1 and TRBJ2-3; TRBD1, the table's D call, was not compared with the DNA. TRBV21-1 is an annotated pseudogene. CDR3 length equals 18 residues.

The gene calls are TRBV5-4 and TRBJ2-7; no reliable D call. The germline gives CDR1 SGHNT, CDR2 YYREEE (reference sequence). V lost 4 bases to trimming and J lost 7 bases, with 15 bases between them. The CDR3 totals 13 residues. Here the CDR3 reads CASSLRSDGEQYF. The CDR3 nucleotides read TGTGCCAGCAGCCTCCGTTCCGACGGGGAGCAGTACTTC.

This chain links TRBV10-2 with TRBJ1-1; D unclear. CDR3 length: 14 amino acids. Trimming took 10 bases from V and 5 from J, leaving 20 bases between them. The germline V gene has CDR1 WSHSY and CDR2 SAAADI. The CDR3 reads CATRARSAGTEAFF. The CDR3 DNA is TGCGCCACCCGCGCGCGATCGGCCGGTACTGAAGCTTTCTTT.